This T cell receptor (beta chain) was sequenced in a study of T-cell memory formation after mild COVID-19. Trimming left V 6 bases short and J 6 bases short, with 9 bases between. This CDR3 contains 12 residues. Germline loops: CDR1 DFQATT, CDR2 SNEGSKA (reference sequence). From the 5' RACE reads, TCRdb called clonotypes with MiXCR, one entry per CDR3 protein. The sample records 250,000 to 300,000 distinct CDR3 sequences, about a sixth being singletons. The clonotype originates from a man between 18 and 35 years old who had mild COVID-19 (a few samples of this study predate the infection). Cell type and time point are not known. The V call is TRBV20-1, the J call TRBJ1-6; a possible D gene is TRBD1 (5 bases). Sequenced sample: PBMCs or a T cell subset sorted from them (not recorded which). The CDR3 nucleotides are TGCAGTGCGGGGGTCTCTAATTCACCCCTCCACTTT. Amino acids: CSAGVSNSPLHF.